This TCR beta chain emerged from a study of blood T cell repertoires in COVID-19. At the level of the study: T cells, B-cell-depleted T cells, or PBMCs supplied cDNA or gDNA.

This clone appeared once. In the original workflow: Reference gene primer amplification gave estimated nucleated cell counts. The protocol was immunoSEQ multiplex PCR, while the TCRdb copy is restricted to in-frame clones and leaves out a portion. Clone size and V and J calls were adopted from that table, with D and trimming inferred from the DNA. The sample holds 430,000 or so clones, approximately 87% seen once. V was clipped by 10 bases and J by 1 base, with 26 bases between them. The CDR3 consists of 18 residues. Germline V gene sequence: CDR1 LNHDA, CDR2 SQIVND (reference sequence). This receptor was identified in a woman in her thirties or forties who had recovered from COVID-19. The genes are TRBV19 and TRBJ1-5, with D perhaps TRBD1 (5 bases). The source material was PBMCs or T cells enriched from blood (not recorded which). The CDR3 spells CATKRAPTVGASNQPQHF. CDR3 DNA: TGTGCCACCAAAAGGGCCCCAACCGTAGGGGCGAGCAATCAGCCCCAGCATTTT.